Listed below are T cell receptor beta chains from one sample, sequenced in a study of cytomegalovirus exposure and HLA in healthy donors. Data came from immunoSEQ multiplex PCR; TCRdb stores just in-frame clones and leaves some out. Altogether more than 95,000 clones are present, 9.5% being singletons, with the ten largest covering less than 4%. Sequencing was performed on PBMCs. Source of these receptors: a man aged 25-40 years in good health and CMV-seronegative. The CDR3 runs from the conserved cysteine through the conserved F or W. D genes are given only for firm matches. Not every row has a clone size; where given, it reads once, few, many or a size class.

d_gene	j_gene	abundance	v_gene	CDR3aa	CDR3nt
.	TRBJ1-2	.	TRBV4-1	CASSPNLGGSGYTF	TGCGCCAGCAGCCCCAATTTGGGGGGTTCGGGCTACACCTTC
TRBD1	TRBJ2-7	few	TRBV5-1	CASSLSFHRGDEQYF	TGCGCCAGCAGCTTGTCCTTTCACAGGGGCGACGAGCAGTACTTC
.	TRBJ2-1	.	TRBV5-1	CASSLPQPTNEQFF	TGCGCCAGCAGCTTGCCTCAACCAACAAATGAGCAGTTCTTC
.	TRBJ2-3	medium-sized	TRBV5-6	CASSLPGGSGTDTQYF	TGTGCCAGCAGCTTGCCCGGTGGTAGCGGTACAGATACGCAGTATTTT
TRBD1	TRBJ2-2	.	TRBV25-1	CASSKDRATGELFF	TGTGCCAGCAGCAAGGACAGGGCCACCGGGGAGCTGTTTTTT
.	TRBJ2-3	.	TRBV19	CASSITGYPRDTQYF	TGTGCCAGTAGTATAACAGGGTATCCCCGCGATACGCAGTATTTT
.	TRBJ1-4	.	TRBV19	CASSKGRATNEKLFF	TGTGCCAGTAGTAAAGGGAGAGCAACTAATGAAAAACTGTTTTTT
.	TRBJ2-7	few	TRBV5-1	CASSLTQGYEQYF	TGCGCCAGCAGCTTAACCCAGGGCTACGAGCAGTACTTC
.	TRBJ1-1	few	TRBV5-4	CASSLRGTEAFF	TGTGCCAGCAGCTTGAGGGGGACTGAAGCTTTCTTT
.	TRBJ2-3	.	TRBV5-6	CASSVQGVSTDTQYF	TGTGCCAGCAGCGTACAGGGCGTTAGCACAGATACGCAGTATTTT
TRBD2	TRBJ2-3	.	TRBV7-2	CASSLLPGGPDTQYF	TGTGCCAGCAGCTTACTACCGGGGGGGCCAGATACGCAGTATTTT
TRBD1	TRBJ1-4	few	TRBV2	CASSEMGQGSMKLFF	TGTGCCAGCAGTGAAATGGGACAGGGATCAATGAAACTGTTTTTT
TRBD2	TRBJ2-1	.	TRBV5-1	CASSLKFLSGRGRDEQFF	TGCGCCAGCAGCTTGAAGTTCCTTAGCGGGAGAGGGAGGGATGAGCAGTTCTTC
.	TRBJ2-1	.	TRBV6-5	CASSYGTGAYNEQFF	TGTGCCAGCAGTTACGGGACTGGAGCCTACAATGAGCAGTTCTTC
TRBD1	TRBJ2-2	few	TRBV18	CASSPPSLQGNAGELFF	TGTGCCAGCTCACCACCGTCTTTACAGGGGAACGCCGGGGAGCTGTTTTTT
.	TRBJ2-2	.	TRBV7-9	CASVGGGYTGELFF	TGTGCCAGCGTGGGAGGAGGGTACACCGGGGAGCTGTTTTTT
.	TRBJ1-3	few	TRBV11-2	CASSFSRSGNTIYF	TGTGCCAGCAGCTTCTCACGGTCTGGAAACACCATATATTTT
.	TRBJ2-7	.	TRBV28	CASSAGNEQYF	TGTGCCAGCAGTGCAGGGAACGAGCAGTACTTC
.	TRBJ2-3	few	TRBV7-8	CASSFLAETSTDTQYF	TGTGCCAGCAGCTTTTTGGCGGAAACTAGCACAGATACGCAGTATTTT
TRBD2	TRBJ2-1	.	TRBV5-1	CASSLAGGSYNEHFF	TGCGCCAGCAGCTTAGCGGGAGGGTCTTACAATGAGCACTTCTTC
.	TRBJ1-6	few	TRBV7-6	CASSPGDGVSPLHF	TGTGCCAGCAGCCCAGGGGACGGGGTGTCACCCCTCCACTTT
TRBD1	TRBJ1-4	few	TRBV9	CASSGQGATNEKLFF	TGTGCCAGCAGCGGGCAGGGGGCAACTAATGAAAAACTGTTTTTT
TRBD1	TRBJ2-5	.	TRBV19	CASSRTGKETQYF	TGTGCTTCCTCCAGGACAGGGAAGGAGACCCAGTACTTC
.	TRBJ2-7	.	TRBV27	CASSFSTGESSYEQYF	TGTGCCAGCAGTTTTTCGACAGGTGAAAGCTCCTACGAGCAGTACTTC
.	TRBJ1-2	.	TRBV19	CASSIWEGRLNYGYTF	TGTGCCAGTAGTATTTGGGAGGGGCGATTAAACTATGGCTACACCTTC
TRBD2	TRBJ2-1	few	TRBV9	CASSGTSGGYEQFF	TGTGCCAGCAGCGGGACTAGCGGGGGGTATGAGCAGTTCTTC
TRBD1	TRBJ2-5	few	TRBV5-4	CASSRDRVEKTQYF	TGTGCCAGCAGCAGGGACAGGGTCGAGAAGACCCAGTACTTC
.	TRBJ2-5	.	TRBV7-9	CASSPGETQYF	TGTGCCAGCAGCCCAGGAGAGACCCAGTACTTC
.	TRBJ2-3	few	TRBV7-6	CASSHPNTRDTQYF	TGTGCCAGCAGCCATCCTAATACCCGAGATACGCAGTATTTT
.	TRBJ2-1	.	TRBV7-9	CASSPPRGSTSYNEQFF	TGTGCCAGCAGCCCGCCACGGGGGAGCACTTCTTACAATGAGCAGTTCTTC
TRBD1	TRBJ1-4	few	TRBV7-8	CASSLGTGLGQKLFF	TGTGCCAGCAGCTTAGGGACAGGGCTGGGCCAAAAACTGTTTTTT
.	TRBJ1-4	.	TRBV19	CASSRTSTNEKLFF	TGTGCCAGTAGTAGGACATCAACTAATGAAAAACTGTTTTTT
.	TRBJ2-7	.	TRBV7-2	CASSFPAYEQYF	TGTGCCAGCAGCTTCCCCGCCTACGAGCAGTACTTC
.	TRBJ2-4	.	TRBV20-1	CSATRENIQYF	TGCAGTGCTACCCGGGAAAACATTCAGTACTTC
.	TRBJ2-3	.	TRBV27	CASSRSSAPPLDTQYF	TGTGCCAGCAGTCGATCGAGTGCGCCTCCTTTGGATACGCAGTATTTT
.	TRBJ1-3	.	TRBV6-5	CASSYDPGGENTIYF	TGTGCCAGCAGTTATGACCCCGGAGGGGAAAACACCATATATTTT
TRBD1	TRBJ2-7	few	TRBV6-4	CASSGGTGGGEQYF	TGTGCCAGCAGTGGAGGGACAGGGGGTGGCGAGCAGTACTTC
TRBD1	TRBJ1-2	.	TRBV28	CASSTGGDGYTF	TGTGCCAGCTCCACAGGGGGCGATGGCTACACCTTC
TRBD1	TRBJ2-7	.	TRBV7-9	CASSPGGSYEQYF	TGTGCCAGCAGCCCAGGGGGATCCTACGAGCAGTACTTC
TRBD2	TRBJ2-7	few	TRBV6-5	CASSYVGLSSYEQYF	TGTGCCAGCAGTTACGTGGGACTAAGCTCCTACGAGCAGTACTTC
TRBD1	TRBJ2-5	once	TRBV28	CASSATGGTETQYF	TGTGCCAGCAGTGCGACAGGGGGCACAGAGACCCAGTACTTC
.	TRBJ2-3	.	TRBV7-3	CASSSYFSTDTQYF	TGTGCCAGCAGCTCCTACTTTAGCACAGATACGCAGTATTTT
TRBD1	TRBJ1-2	few	TRBV29-1	CSGGQETFNYGYTF	TGCAGCGGGGGACAGGAGACCTTTAACTATGGCTACACCTTC
.	TRBJ2-7	few	TRBV5-1	CASSLGQSNDEQYF	TGCGCCAGCAGCCTCGGACAGAGTAACGACGAGCAGTACTTC
.	TRBJ1-4	.	TRBV7-9	CASNPTTGPNEKLFF	TGTGCCAGCAACCCAACCACAGGGCCGAATGAAAAACTGTTTTTT
.	TRBJ1-5	.	TRBV7-9	CASSGGRLGQPQHF	TGTGCCAGCAGCGGGGGGAGGTTAGGTCAGCCCCAGCATTTT
TRBD1	TRBJ1-2	.	TRBV30	CAWARDRGSRGYTF	TGTGCCTGGGCCCGGGACAGGGGTTCGAGGGGCTACACCTTC
.	TRBJ2-5	.	TRBV9	CASSVDGRVQETQYF	TGTGCCAGCAGCGTAGACGGCAGGGTTCAAGAGACCCAGTACTTC
.	TRBJ2-3	few	TRBV19	CASSAWIEDADTQYF	TGTGCCAGTAGTGCGTGGATCGAGGATGCAGATACGCAGTATTTT
.	TRBJ2-3	.	TRBV4-1	CASTRTAGFGDTQYF	TGCGCCAGTACTAGGACAGCGGGGTTTGGAGATACGCAGTATTTT